Below, one T cell receptor beta chain is given with its context. This clone was recorded a few times. Its antigen is unknown. No much larger clonotype is one base removed from it; base qualities were not supplied. The cohort was made up of several hundred healthy bone marrow donors. At the time of sampling, all cohort members were nominally healthy, though unrecorded immune exposures were likely present. The donor was CMV seronegative and was included in the group of several hundred seronegative cohort members. Every donor gave a peripheral blood sample, and the peripheral blood mononuclear cells from that sample were used for TCR beta sequencing. The Qiagen DNeasy Blood Extraction Kit was used to extract genomic DNA from the blood cell samples. Library method: the immunoSEQ multiplex PCR assay. A mixture of 60 forward primers for TCR Vbeta segments and 13 reverse primers for TCR Jbeta segments was used in the multiplex PCR. Amplification of the CDR3 region of rearranged TCR beta genes was performed with a multiplex PCR assay on genomic DNA. On the Illumina HiSeq System, the amplified TCR beta libraries were sequenced as 87-base-pair reads. The authors' pipeline ran thus. A later analysis counted some 80 million unique TCR beta chains across the 550 to 750 repertoires, and roughly 11 million of these chains were shared by at least two donors. Raw reads were error-corrected and collapsed into unique sequences with a nearest-neighbor algorithm that merged closely related sequences to remove PCR and sequencing errors. CDR3 sequences were aligned to IMGT reference sequences to assign V, D and J gene segments. For a sequence to be retained, at least a six-nucleotide match to both a V gene segment and a J gene segment was required. Rearrangements were called productive when the CDR3 lacked stop codons and stayed in frame with V and J; all others were non-productive. CDR3 was defined by IMGT convention, running from the second conserved V-encoded cysteine to the conserved J-encoded phenylalanine. In an earlier analysis of some 550 of the donors, sequences lacking an unambiguous match to a single V gene segment were excluded. In an earlier analysis of about 590 of the donors, a V segment was called functional when productive rearrangements were above 56.7%, and segregating when the standard deviation between donors exceeded 5%. A statistical classification framework was developed to diagnose cytomegalovirus status using the catalog of TCR beta chain sequences. A later analysis assigned V and J genes by comparing TCR nucleotide sequences with IMGT/GENE-DB human TR gene sequences. In a later analysis, CDR3 sequences and most-parsimonious VDJ recombination scenarios were assigned using the TCRdist pipeline. In a later analysis, each TCR beta chain was defined by its CDR3 amino acid sequence together with its V-gene family, and reads lacking a unique V-gene family were excluded. In a later analysis, 500 to 700 highly shared, low-generation-probability nucleotide sequences were removed to address suspected cross-contamination and a sequencing artifact. A later analysis calculated a clonal expansion index for each public chain from normalized within-repertoire ranks of inferred template counts. In a later analysis, generation probabilities were computed using a VDJ recombination model fitted to out-of-frame rearrangements, and the results were checked against IGoR. In a later analysis, hypergeometric tests were used to score TCR-TCR, TCR-HLA and TCR-CMV co-occurrence, with a repertoire-size bias correction applied to TCR pairs. False discovery rates were estimated in a later analysis by permuting HLA or CMV assignments 20 times. A later analysis grouped co-occurring TCRs with DBSCAN, adding TCRdist sequence similarity when clustering within HLA-allele-positive subsets. Co-occurrence clustering excluded repertoires with fewer than 30,000 or more than 120,000 public chains, plus five with anomalous nucleotide sharing. Sourced from immuneACCESS, this table was stored by TCRdb with only in-frame sequences that have V and J called. A share of the clones is absent; for the studies checked, an unresolved V gene accounts for under half, and the remainder has no known explanation. The DNA was the basis for D and trimming; V, J and clone size are from that table. For this sample there are roughly 150,000 clones; 8.5% to 10% appear just once. 1.8% of the sample is taken by the ten largest.

This record belongs to a study of cytomegalovirus exposure and HLA in healthy donors (dated by TCRdb to 2015 to 2018). Study-level background: An earlier analysis of approximately 640 of the donors reported 250 to 350 Gb of sequence data and 117 million unique TCR beta sequences from about 179 million T cells. Alongside the repertoire data, information on donor age, sex, ethnicity and CMV serostatus was compiled. The study combined high-throughput TCR immunosequencing, statistical association of individual TCRs with disease status, and machine learning to predict cytomegalovirus infection status. Rather than drawing on any new phenotypic data, the later analysis identified candidate immune exposures from TCR beta sequences and the way those sequences occurred across donors. The number of typed donors differed by locus: about 629-640 for A, B, C, DRB1 and DQB1; 522 for DQA1; fewer than 610 for DPA1; and about 470 for DPB1. Among around 400 genotyped donors of the cohort, an average of approximately 240,000 unique TCR beta nucleotide sequences was sequenced per donor, of which approximately 18% were non-productive. About 330 gigabases of sequencing data and roughly 81 million unique TCR sequences made up an early release that covered 500 to 700 HLA-typed donors. The genetic ancestry cluster associated with self-reported Caucasian donors included roughly 84% of the 300 to 400 genotyped donors. A handful of DR-DQ haplotypes were handled as single units for association and clustering because linkage in the cohort was strong. The study aimed to test whether cataloging public T cell receptors could reveal signatures of past pathogen exposure. Every discovery cohort repertoire had been produced on one sequencing platform. To study patterns of TCR occurrence, a later analysis re-analyzed previously published TCR beta repertoires from 666 donors and added high-resolution HLA genotyping. In an earlier analysis of 587 of the donors, high-throughput TCR beta sequencing was used to judge whether each TCR beta V gene segment behaved as functional or pseudogenic. HLA typing included class I and class II loci at four-digit resolution. Along with the approximately 650-subject first cohort, a separate validation cohort of over a hundred different subjects was used. A later genetic analysis used genome-wide SNP genotypes for about 60% of the roughly 700 donors, treating that subset as a discovery cohort. The study used immunosequencing to profile the T cell repertoires of approximately 630 subjects and linked those repertoires to cytomegalovirus serostatus.

Study-level results and caveats: Strong co-occurrence of HLA alleles, especially DR and DQ, made assigning TCR associations to individual alleles difficult. Linkage disequilibrium might explain the correlated functional status among segregating V segments, but an unknown experimental factor could not be ruled out. V-gene and J-gene trimming of TCR beta chains was associated with a missense DCLRE1C variant in a later genetic analysis, and the association was replicated in an independent cohort. Most CMV-associated TCR beta chains appeared to be HLA-restricted in a later analysis, and the HLA associations seemed to be driven largely by CMV exposure. In an earlier analysis of a few hundred of the donors, most TCR beta V segments were observed in productive rearrangements about 90% or about 30% of the time, broadly matching IMGT annotations. In a later analysis, several top co-occurrence clusters were reported to appear linked to parvovirus B19, influenza, CMV and Epstein-Barr virus. A cluster of highly shared sequence variants was judged likely to be a technical artifact of the sequencing pipeline. Only TCR beta chains were sequenced in this cohort, and the absence of alpha or paired-chain data limited detectable features. HLA typing was unavailable for some donors at each locus, so association tests used only the typed subset. The only immune exposure information available for the cohort was CMV serostatus. A later analysis found that TCR association rates varied across HLA loci, with DRB1 alleles showing the most associated TCRs and HLA-C alleles the fewest. The 87-base-pair reads could not distinguish some IMGT-functional V segments, including TRBV6-2 and TRBV6-3, so those segments were excluded. The classifier was reported to diagnose cytomegalovirus status with high specificity and sensitivity in both the original and validation cohorts. At a false discovery rate of 0.05, a later analysis linked fewer than 20,000 TCR beta sequences to specific HLA alleles. Compared with equally common non-associated chains, HLA-associated TCR beta chains in a later analysis were more clonally expanded and had lower generation probabilities. The earlier analysis of 587 of the donors excluded approximately 17 rarely observed V segments, including chromosome 9 orphons, because counts were too low. In vitro tests confirmed that three of the cytomegalovirus-associated TCR beta chains recognize cytomegalovirus antigens. The study listed 170 or so TCR beta chains as associated with cytomegalovirus. In a later genetic analysis, fewer N-insertions in productive TCRs were reported among donors in an Asian-associated ancestry cluster than the approximately 710-donor mean. The authors suggested that the approach could potentially be generalized to other disease states and immunological phenotypes. Presence/absence analyses assumed roughly uniform sequencing depth across donors, an assumption that may not hold. Most TCR sequences were seen in very few donors, while some public TCRs were found in many individuals. A further reported finding was that TCR beta sequences accurately predicted the HLA-A and HLA-B alleles for most subjects in the first cohort.

The V end loses 1 base and the J end loses 3 bases, and a stretch of 6 bases separates them. CDR1 SEHNR and CDR2 FQNEAQ were looked up in the germline V gene (reference sequence). From its cysteine to its phenylalanine, the CDR3 spans 14 amino acids. The read is trimmed to its CDR3 DNA, 42 bases read in frame from base 1. The chain uses TRBV7-9 and TRBJ2-2; the D gene lacks a confident call. Sequences were obtained from PBMCs. This receptor was obtained from a man aged 50 to 59 in good health and CMV-seronegative. Here is the DNA: TGTGCCAGCAGCTTAGGGGCCTACACCGGGGAGCTGTTTTTT. Translated, this is CASSLGAYTGELFF.